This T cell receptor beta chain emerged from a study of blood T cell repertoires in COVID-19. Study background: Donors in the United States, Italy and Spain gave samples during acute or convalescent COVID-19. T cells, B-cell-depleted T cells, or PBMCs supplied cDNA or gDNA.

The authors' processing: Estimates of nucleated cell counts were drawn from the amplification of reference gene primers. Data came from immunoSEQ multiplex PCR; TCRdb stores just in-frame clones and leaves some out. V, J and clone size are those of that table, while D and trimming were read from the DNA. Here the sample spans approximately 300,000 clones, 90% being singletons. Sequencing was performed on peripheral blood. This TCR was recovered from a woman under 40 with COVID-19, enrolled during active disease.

The DNA for the CDR3 is TGTGCCAGCCCACCCCTCCGAGGACTTTTAGGGTATGAGCAGTTCTTC. It is translated as CASPPLRGLLGYEQFF. V gene TRBV12-1 combines with J gene TRBJ2-1; the table calls TRBD2, which could not be checked here. TRBV12-1 is termed a pseudogene. This CDR3 region has 16 residues.